These 23 T cell receptor beta chains originate from one sample sequenced in a study of T cell responses to AZD1222 COVID-19 vaccine. Some clones are missing from TCRdb's copy, which holds only in-frame ones; the method was immunoSEQ multiplex PCR. The sample has 95,000 to 150,000 clones; 92% are singletons. The material sequenced was peripheral blood, taken on day 0 of AZD1222 vaccination. The source of these receptors is an adult in good health.

The chain couples TRBV7-9 to TRBJ1-1; D call uncertain. Trimming removed 1 base from V and 7 bases from J, with 7 bases in between. Germline loops: CDR1 SEHNR, CDR2 FQNEAQ (reference sequence). This CDR3 is built from 12 residues. This CDR3 is CASSLDIFEAFF. CDR3 nucleotides: TGTGCCAGCAGCTTAGATATTTTTGAAGCTTTCTTT. The full variable domain, its missing parts supplied by reference TRBV7-9 and TRBJ1-1, is DTGVSQNPRHKITKRGQNVTFRCDPISEHNRLYWYRQTLGQGPEFLTYFQNEAQLEKSRLLSDRFSAERPKGSFSTLEIQRTEQGDSAMYLCASSLDIFEAFFGQGTRLTVV.

The rearrangement joins TRBV19 to TRBJ1-2; the D is unclear. Germline CDR1 and CDR2: LNHDA and SQIVND (reference sequence). The CDR3 length is 14 residues. Between the trimmed V and J ends, which lost 0 bases and 4 bases, there was a span of 9 bases. Here the CDR3 DNA reads TGTGCCAGTAGTATAGAGCGGGGTACCTATGGCTACACCTTC. Protein: CASSIERGTYGYTF.

The CDR3 DNA reads as TGCGCCAGCAGCCAAGATCGGGTGAACACTGAAGCTTTCTTT. It specifies CASSQDRVNTEAFF. The rearrangement links TRBV4-3 to TRBJ1-1; no firm D call. Germline V lookup: CDR1 LGHNA, CDR2 YSLEER. The V and J ends lost 0 bases and 0 bases respectively, with 5 bases between them. This CDR3 spans 14 amino acids.

The genes are TRBV5-1 and TRBJ1-1; a weak D match, TRBD1 (6 bases). V lost 0 bases and J lost 0, with 12 bases in between. The germline gives CDR1 SGHRS, CDR2 YFSETQ. The CDR3 runs 16 residues. In DNA, the CDR3 is TGCGCCAGCAGCTTGGCGGGGGCCGCGATGAACACTGAAGCTTTCTTT. Translation: CASSLAGAAMNTEAFF.

The chain employs TRBV29-1 and TRBJ1-2; TRBD1 matches 7 bases. V gave up 4 bases and J gave up 0 bases; unmatched junction bases: 5. This CDR3 is 14 amino acids long. Germline CDR1 SQVTM, CDR2 ANQGSEA. Here the CDR3 reads CSVVGQVANYGYTF. The CDR3 DNA reads TGCAGCGTTGTTGGACAGGTTGCTAACTATGGCTACACCTTC.

The chain combines TRBV18 with TRBJ2-7; D is tentatively TRBD1 or TRBD2 (5 bases each). CDR1 is KGHSH, CDR2 LQKENI, per germline. The CDR3 is made up of 15 amino acids. Trimming removed 4 bases at V and 2 bases at J, with 15 bases between. CDR3 nucleotides: TGTGCCAGCTCACGAGTCGGGACGGGACCCTACGAGCAGTACTTC. It translates to CASSRVGTGPYEQYF.

The chain has TRBV19 and TRBJ2-1, with no clear D. With 5 bases removed from V and 1 base from J, the gap between germline ends came to 21 bases. The germline gives CDR1 LNHDA, CDR2 SQIVND (reference sequence). The CDR3 sequence is 18 residues long. CDR3 region: CASSPRALRLVSYNEQFF. CDR3 bases: TGTGCCAGTAGTCCTCGAGCTCTTCGCTTGGTATCCTACAATGAGCAGTTCTTC.

The rearrangement links TRBV19 to TRBJ2-1; D is tentatively TRBD1 or TRBD2 (5 bases each). Germline V lookup: CDR1 LNHDA, CDR2 SQIVND (reference sequence). This CDR3 region has 14 residues. Trimming cost V 6 bases and J 0 bases, with 9 bases left between them. For the CDR3, the DNA is TGTGCCAGTAGGGCAGGGAGCTCCTACAATGAGCAGTTCTTC. Translation: CASRAGSSYNEQFF.

Of note for this clone: Different DNA sequences within this sample yield the same CDR3. This chain joins TRBV19 and TRBJ2-1; D unclear. This CDR3 has 11 residues. V lost 4 bases, J lost 4 bases, and 2 bases lay in between. Germline CDR1 LNHDA, CDR2 SQIVND (reference sequence). Here the CDR3 DNA reads TGTGCCAGTAGTAGTTACAATGAGCAGTTCTTC. Its protein product is CASSSYNEQFF.

The rearrangement joins TRBV6-2 or TRBV6-3 to TRBJ2-3; D not resolved. Trimming left V 6 bases short and J 3 bases short, with 13 bases between. Germline V CDR1 and CDR2: MNHEY, SVGEGT. This CDR3 has 14 amino acids. CDR3 in amino acids: CASSPLFRTDTQYF. CDR3 bases: TGTGCCAGCAGCCCCCTTTTTAGGACAGATACGCAGTATTTT.

The V call is TRBV19, the J call TRBJ1-5, with a possible D match to TRBD1 (6 bases). Per germline, CDR1 LNHDA and CDR2 SQIVND (reference sequence). V lost 4 bases and J lost 4, with 8 bases in between. This CDR3 region has 13 residues. CDR3 coding DNA: TGTGCCAGTAGTACTCAGGGGAATCAGCCCCAGCATTTT. As protein: CASSTQGNQPQHF.

The genes are TRBV19 and TRBJ1-5; the D gene is possibly TRBD1 (5 bases). From germline, CDR1 is LNHDA and CDR2 SQIVND (reference sequence). Trimming left V 2 bases short and J 3 bases short, with 11 bases between. This CDR3 spans 15 amino acids. CDR3 protein: CASSILWGDNQPQHF. Here the CDR3 DNA reads TGTGCCAGTAGTATATTATGGGGGGACAATCAGCCCCAGCATTTT.

The rearrangement links TRBV11-3 to TRBJ2-2; D is perhaps TRBD2 (5 bases). The CDR3 loop spans 13 amino acids. The V gene lost 9 bases and the J gene lost 2 bases, with 10 bases spanning the gap. Germline V lookup: CDR1 SGHNT, CDR2 YENEEA. CDR3 in DNA: TGTGCCAGTTCTGAGGGTAACACCGGGGAGCTGTTTTTT. Translated, it gives CASSEGNTGELFF.

The chain carries TRBV24-1 and TRBJ1-1; D gene ambiguous. Trimming took 3 bases from V and 6 from J, leaving 7 bases between them. CDR1 is KGHDR, CDR2 SFDVKD, per germline. The CDR3 has 12 amino acids. CDR3 sequence: CATSDTRSEAFF. CDR3 DNA: TGTGCCACCAGTGATACCCGTTCTGAAGCTTTCTTT.

This clone came up once. The chain uses TRBV13 and TRBJ2-7, with unresolved D. Trimming left V 2 bases short and J 7 bases short, with 6 bases between. Germline V gene sequence: CDR1 PRHDT, CDR2 FYEKMQ (reference sequence). This CDR3 spans 11 amino acids. CDR3 amino acids: CASSLIEEQYF. CDR3 nucleotide sequence: TGTGCCAGCAGCTTAATCGAGGAGCAGTACTTC. The full variable domain, with the rest looked up from reference TRBV13 and TRBJ2-7, is AAGVIQSPRHLIKEKRETATLKCYPIPRHDTVYWYQQGPGQDPQFLISFYEKMQSDKGSIPDRFSAQQFSDYHSELNMSSLELGDSALYFCASSLIEEQYFGPGTRLTVT.

The rearrangement joins TRBV12-3 or TRBV12-4 to TRBJ2-7, with D unresolved. This CDR3 has 13 residues. Trimming cost V 3 bases and J 0 bases, with 6 bases left between them. The CDR3 region is CASSFLPSYEQYF. The CDR3 coding sequence is TGTGCCAGCAGTTTTCTCCCCTCCTACGAGCAGTACTTC.

The chain is built from TRBV9 and TRBJ2-5, with a possible D match to TRBD2 (7 bases). Germline-derived CDR1 and CDR2 are SGDLS and YYNGEE. V was clipped by 0 bases and J by 0 bases, with 9 bases between them. This CDR3 comprises 15 residues. The CDR3 here is CASSVEGGYQETQYF. The CDR3 bases are TGTGCCAGCAGCGTAGAGGGGGGGTACCAAGAGACCCAGTACTTC.

The rearrangement links TRBV6-5 to TRBJ2-1, with D tentatively TRBD1 or TRBD2 (5 bases each). This CDR3 spans 15 amino acids. Per the germline V gene, CDR1 is MNHEY and CDR2 is SVGAGI. Trimming took 5 bases from V and 6 from J, leaving 17 bases between them. As DNA, the CDR3 is TGTGCCAGCAGTAACGGGGACCGTCAATCCAATGAGCAGTTCTTC. This encodes CASSNGDRQSNEQFF.

This clone has just one count. DNA of the CDR3: TGTGCCAGCAGTTTATCAGGGGTAGGGATTGGAAACACCATATATTTT. Its protein is CASSLSGVGIGNTIYF. The rearrangement uses TRBV28 and TRBJ1-3, with D tentatively TRBD1 (6 bases). Per germline, CDR1 MDHEN and CDR2 SYDVKM. This CDR3 region has 16 residues. Trimming removed 1 base at V and 3 bases at J, with 13 bases between.

The genes are TRBV24-1 and TRBJ1-1; D is uncertain. Trimming removed 2 bases at V and 2 bases at J, with 8 bases between. The CDR3 has 14 residues. CDR1 and CDR2 (germline): KGHDR, SFDVKD. In nucleotides, the CDR3 is TGTGCCACCAGTGATTCCGGCGGTAACACTGAAGCTTTCTTT. It codes for CATSDSGGNTEAFF.

This chain links TRBV4-3 with TRBJ2-3; 9 bases align to TRBD2. The germline V gene encodes CDR1 LGHNA and CDR2 YSLEER. CDR3 length: 16 residues. With 1 base clipped from V and 2 bases from J, the junction kept 4 bases outside the gene matches. The CDR3 reads CASSQAGTSFTDTQYF. Here the CDR3 DNA reads TGCGCCAGCAGCCAAGCTGGGACTAGCTTCACAGATACGCAGTATTTT.

The chain has TRBV15 and TRBJ1-5; maybe TRBD1 (6 bases). Trimming removed 1 base from V and 3 bases from J, with 10 bases in between. The CDR3 contains 15 residues. Germline CDR1 and CDR2: LNHNV and YYDKDF (reference sequence). The CDR3 here is CATSRGGAPNQPQHF. In DNA, the CDR3 is TGTGCCACCAGCAGAGGGGGGGCGCCCAATCAGCCCCAGCATTTT.

The chain recombines TRBV19 with TRBJ2-5; D uncertain. Germline values: CDR1 LNHDA, CDR2 SQIVND (reference sequence). V dropped 3 bases and J dropped 5 bases, with 13 bases sitting between them. The CDR3 sequence is 14 residues long. CDR3 residues: CASSIGVIQETQYF. The CDR3, as DNA: TGTGCCAGTAGTATTGGGGTTATACAGGAGACCCAGTACTTC.